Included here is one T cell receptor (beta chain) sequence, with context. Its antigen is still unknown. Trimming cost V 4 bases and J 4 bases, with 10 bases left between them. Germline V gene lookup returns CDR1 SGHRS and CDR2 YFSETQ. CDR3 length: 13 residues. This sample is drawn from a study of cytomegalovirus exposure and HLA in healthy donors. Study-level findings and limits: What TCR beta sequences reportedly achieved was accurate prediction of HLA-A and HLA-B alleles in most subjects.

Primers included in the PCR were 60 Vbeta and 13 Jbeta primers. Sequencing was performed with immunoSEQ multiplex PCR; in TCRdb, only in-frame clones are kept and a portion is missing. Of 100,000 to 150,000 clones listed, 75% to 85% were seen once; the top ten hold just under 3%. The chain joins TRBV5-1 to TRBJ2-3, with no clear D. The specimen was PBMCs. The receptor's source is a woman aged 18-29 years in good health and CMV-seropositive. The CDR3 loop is CASSPIVADTQYF. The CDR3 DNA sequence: TGCGCCAGCAGCCCGATAGTCGCAGATACGCAGTATTTT.